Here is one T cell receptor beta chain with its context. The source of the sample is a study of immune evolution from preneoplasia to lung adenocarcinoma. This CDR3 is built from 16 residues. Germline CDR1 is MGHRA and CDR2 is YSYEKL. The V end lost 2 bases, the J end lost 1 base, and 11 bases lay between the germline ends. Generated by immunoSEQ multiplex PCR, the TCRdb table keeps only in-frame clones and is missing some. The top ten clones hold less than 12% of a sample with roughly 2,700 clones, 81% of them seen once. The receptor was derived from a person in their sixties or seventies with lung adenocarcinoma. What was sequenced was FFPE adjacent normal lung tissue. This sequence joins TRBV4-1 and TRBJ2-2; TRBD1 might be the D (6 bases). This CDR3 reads CASSQSGQKNTGELFF. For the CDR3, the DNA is TGCGCCAGCAGCCAAAGCGGACAGAAGAACACCGGGGAGCTGTTTTTT.